Listed below are T cell receptor beta chains from one sample, sequenced in a study of T cell responses to AZD1222 COVID-19 vaccine. Profiling relied on immunoSEQ multiplex PCR, and the TCRdb table lists in-frame clones only, not all of them. The table has some 180,000 clones, 85% to 95% seen once. The source material was peripheral blood, sampled 28 days after the second dose of the MenACWY control vaccine. The receptors shown here come from an adult who received the MenACWY meningococcal vaccine as a control. Each CDR3 is given without its conserved first and last residue. Fields, in order: D gene, V gene, CDR3 protein. D genes are given only for firm matches.

d_call: TRBD1; v_call: TRBV4-1; cdr3_aa: ASSLVQGSSYEQY
d_call: TRBD1; v_call: TRBV19; cdr3_aa: ASSTDRGERQPQH
d_call: TRBD2; v_call: TRBV5-1; cdr3_aa: ASSFSGANTGELF
d_call: .; v_call: TRBV7-3; cdr3_aa: ASSPGSNYGYT
d_call: TRBD1; v_call: TRBV7-2; cdr3_aa: ASRTGATSSYNSPLH
d_call: .; v_call: TRBV12-3/TRBV12-4; cdr3_aa: ASSTGVPETQY
d_call: .; v_call: TRBV27; cdr3_aa: ASRGGAGEKLF
d_call: .; v_call: TRBV15; cdr3_aa: ATSPSGGSSYEQY
d_call: TRBD1; v_call: TRBV4-1; cdr3_aa: ASSQGRDRLRNEQF
d_call: .; v_call: TRBV5-1; cdr3_aa: ASSLRPGAESEDNEQF
d_call: TRBD1; v_call: TRBV2; cdr3_aa: ASRDRLYEQY
d_call: TRBD1; v_call: TRBV6-1; cdr3_aa: ASSETSGTGVYDTQY
d_call: TRBD1; v_call: TRBV19; cdr3_aa: ASSRTGTGTYEQY
d_call: .; v_call: TRBV15; cdr3_aa: ATSRDARSPLH
d_call: .; v_call: TRBV28; cdr3_aa: ASSFRVGTEAF
d_call: .; v_call: TRBV6-5; cdr3_aa: ASRSGPYEQY
d_call: .; v_call: TRBV5-1; cdr3_aa: ASSARGGRGEGYT
d_call: .; v_call: TRBV29-1; cdr3_aa: TVVGTDTQY
d_call: .; v_call: TRBV20-1; cdr3_aa: SASRQTNYGYT
d_call: TRBD1; v_call: TRBV9; cdr3_aa: ASSANRGGTEAF
d_call: .; v_call: TRBV19; cdr3_aa: ASSIGGNEKLF
d_call: .; v_call: TRBV30; cdr3_aa: AWSVLEGYYGYT
d_call: TRBD1; v_call: TRBV5-1; cdr3_aa: ASSLGQGSNYGYT
d_call: .; v_call: TRBV4-1; cdr3_aa: ASSQAKSSEKLF
d_call: .; v_call: TRBV2; cdr3_aa: ASSEYPMNTEAF
d_call: .; v_call: TRBV29-1; cdr3_aa: SGKTNTEAF
d_call: TRBD1; v_call: TRBV24-1; cdr3_aa: ATSGLCWTGITYEQY
d_call: .; v_call: TRBV6-1; cdr3_aa: ASSEMGPYGYT
d_call: .; v_call: TRBV4-1; cdr3_aa: ASSQPPNYGYT
d_call: .; v_call: TRBV11-2; cdr3_aa: ASTPLAGGLTEAF
d_call: TRBD2; v_call: TRBV10-3; cdr3_aa: AIRSSGGATDTQY
d_call: .; v_call: TRBV5-5; cdr3_aa: ASSFGGNTEAF
d_call: .; v_call: TRBV3-1/TRBV3-2; cdr3_aa: ASSLRDFPGDQY
d_call: .; v_call: TRBV28; cdr3_aa: ASSTPGSGNTIY
d_call: .; v_call: TRBV10-3; cdr3_aa: ATLNLGGGSPLH
d_call: TRBD2; v_call: TRBV3-1/TRBV3-2; cdr3_aa: ASSQGRTSGASTDTQY
d_call: .; v_call: TRBV11-1; cdr3_aa: ASSLQQGNTEAF
d_call: .; v_call: TRBV5-6; cdr3_aa: ASSLNYGYT
d_call: .; v_call: TRBV2; cdr3_aa: ASIRALRNTEAF
d_call: .; v_call: TRBV10-3; cdr3_aa: AIGGGDARTDTQY